This T cell receptor (beta chain) comes out of a study of blood T cell repertoires in COVID-19. This clone has a single count. The same CDR3 is also encoded by other DNA sequences in this sample. Measured with immunoSEQ multiplex PCR; TCRdb has only the in-frame clones, and not every one. The sample lists 200,000 to 250,000 clones; less than 85% were seen once. This CDR3 has 12 residues. The V and J ends lost 3 bases and 4 bases respectively, with 6 bases between them. Germline values: CDR1 LGHNA, CDR2 YSLEER. The recovered donors of Cohort 3 showed two negative PCRs, clearance, or symptom resolution. Sequenced input: PBMCs or T cells enriched from blood (not recorded which). The chain has TRBV4-3 and TRBJ1-2; D is unclear. The source of this sequence is a man aged 55-75 years who had recovered from COVID-19. The CDR3 DNA sequence: TGCGCCAGCAGCCAGGCGGGCTATGGCTACACCTTC. Its protein is CASSQAGYGYTF.